This T cell receptor (beta chain) was retrieved from a study of blood T cell repertoires in COVID-19. The wider study: Sites in the United States, Italy and Spain provided acute and convalescent COVID-19 samples.

There are 15 residues in the CDR3. The J segment lost 7 bases and the V segment lost 6 bases, leaving 10 bases of the junction unmatched. Germline V gene data show CDR1 as SGHAT and CDR2 as FQNNGV. Assay used: immunoSEQ multiplex PCR; TCRdb lists only in-frame clones, some missing. The repertoire consists of about 120,000 clones, with 90% occurring once and the leading ten covering roughly 1.9%. The source material was peripheral blood. The gene calls are TRBV11-2 and TRBJ2-1; 9 nucleotides align to TRBD2. The sequence derives from a human donor with active COVID-19. The donor label of this sample is uncertain. DNA of the CDR3: TGTGCCAGCAGTTCTGGCGGGGGGGCTTTTAATGAGCAGTTCTTC. It translates to CASSSGGGAFNEQFF.